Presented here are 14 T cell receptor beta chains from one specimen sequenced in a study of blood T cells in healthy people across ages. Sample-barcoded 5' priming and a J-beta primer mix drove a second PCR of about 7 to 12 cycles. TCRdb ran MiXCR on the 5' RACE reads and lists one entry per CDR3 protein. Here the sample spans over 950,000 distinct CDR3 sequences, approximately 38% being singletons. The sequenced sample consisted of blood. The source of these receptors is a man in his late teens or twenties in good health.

The CDR3 spells CASSLVRGEWDTQYF. CDR3 in DNA: TGTGCCAGCAGCTTAGTGCGGGGGGAGTGGGATACGCAGTATTTT. The chain is built from TRBV7-2 and TRBJ2-3, with 8 bases matching TRBD2. The CDR3 runs 15 residues. V lost 1 base to trimming and J lost 6 bases; unmatched junction nucleotides: 6. Germline values: CDR1 SGHTA, CDR2 FQGNSA.

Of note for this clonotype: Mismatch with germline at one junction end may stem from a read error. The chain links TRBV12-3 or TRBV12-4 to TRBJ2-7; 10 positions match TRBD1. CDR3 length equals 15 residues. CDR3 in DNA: TGTGCCAGCAGTCGGGGACAGGGGAGCTCCGACGAGCAGTACTTC. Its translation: CASSRGQGSSDEQYF.

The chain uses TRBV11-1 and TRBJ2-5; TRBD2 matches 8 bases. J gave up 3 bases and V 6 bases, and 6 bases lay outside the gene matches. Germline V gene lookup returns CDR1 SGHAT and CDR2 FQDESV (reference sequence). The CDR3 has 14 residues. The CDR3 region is CASSTGTSKETQYF. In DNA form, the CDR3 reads TGTGCCAGCAGTACGGGGACTAGTAAAGAGACCCAGTACTTC.

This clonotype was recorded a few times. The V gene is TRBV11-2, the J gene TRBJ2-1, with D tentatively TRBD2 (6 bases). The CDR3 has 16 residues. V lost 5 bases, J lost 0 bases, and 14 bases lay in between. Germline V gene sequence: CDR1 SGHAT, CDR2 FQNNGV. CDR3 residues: CASSPGLQPSYNEQFF. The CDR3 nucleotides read TGTGCCAGCAGCCCGGGACTGCAGCCCTCCTACAATGAGCAGTTCTTC.

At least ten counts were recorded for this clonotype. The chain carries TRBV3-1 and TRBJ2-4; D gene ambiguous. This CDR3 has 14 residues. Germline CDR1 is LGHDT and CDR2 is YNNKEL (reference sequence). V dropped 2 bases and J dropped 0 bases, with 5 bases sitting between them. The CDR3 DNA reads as TGTGCCAGCAGCCAACCACTAGCCAAAAACATTCAGTACTTC. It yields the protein CASSQPLAKNIQYF.

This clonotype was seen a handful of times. The CDR3 nucleotides read TGCGCCAGCAGCCAAGATGGAGCGGGGGGACTTAATGAGCAGTTCTTC. This translates into CASSQDGAGGLNEQFF. This sequence joins TRBV4-1 and TRBJ2-1; 9 bases align to TRBD2. V lost 0 bases and J lost 7; bases outside the gene matches: 7. From germline, CDR1 is MGHRA and CDR2 YSYEKL. This CDR3 comprises 16 residues.

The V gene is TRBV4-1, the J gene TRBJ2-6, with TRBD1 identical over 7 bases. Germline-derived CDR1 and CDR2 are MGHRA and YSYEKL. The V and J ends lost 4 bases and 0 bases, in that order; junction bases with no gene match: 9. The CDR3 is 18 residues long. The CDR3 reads CASSPNMGQSSGANVLTF. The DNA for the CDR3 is TGCGCCAGCAGCCCTAATATGGGACAGTCCTCTGGGGCCAACGTCCTGACTTTC.

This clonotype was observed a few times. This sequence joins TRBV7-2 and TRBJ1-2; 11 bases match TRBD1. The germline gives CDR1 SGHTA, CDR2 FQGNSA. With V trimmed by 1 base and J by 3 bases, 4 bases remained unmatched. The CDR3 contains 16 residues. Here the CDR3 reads CASSLGGDRGDYGYTF. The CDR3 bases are TGTGCCAGCAGCTTAGGTGGGGACAGGGGGGACTATGGCTACACCTTC.

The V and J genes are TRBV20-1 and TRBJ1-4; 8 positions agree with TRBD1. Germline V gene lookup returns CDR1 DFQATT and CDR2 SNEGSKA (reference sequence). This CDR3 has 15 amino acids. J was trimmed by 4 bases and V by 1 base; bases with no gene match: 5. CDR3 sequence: CSARGDRWSNEKLFF. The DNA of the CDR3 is TGCAGTGCTAGAGGGGACAGGTGGAGTAATGAAAAACTGTTTTTT.

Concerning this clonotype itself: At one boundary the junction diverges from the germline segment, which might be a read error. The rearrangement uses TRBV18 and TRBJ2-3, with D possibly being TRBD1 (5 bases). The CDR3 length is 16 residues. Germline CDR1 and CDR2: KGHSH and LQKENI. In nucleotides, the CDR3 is TGTGCCGGCTCACCACAGGCCCACTCCAGCACAGATACGCAGTATTTT. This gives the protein CAGSPQAHSSTDTQYF.

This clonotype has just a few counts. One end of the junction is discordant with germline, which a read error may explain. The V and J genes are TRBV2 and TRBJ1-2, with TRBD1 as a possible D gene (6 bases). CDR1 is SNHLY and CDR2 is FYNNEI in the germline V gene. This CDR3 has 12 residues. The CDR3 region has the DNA TGTGCCGGCAGGGACACAGTTTATGGCTACACCTTC. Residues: CAGRDTVYGYTF.

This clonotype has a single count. The CDR3 is CSARDRNGNQPQHF. The CDR3 nucleotides read TGCAGTGCTAGAGATCGAAACGGAAATCAGCCCCAGCATTTT. This sequence joins TRBV20-1 and TRBJ1-5; D unclear. V was cut by 0 bases and J by 4 bases, with 10 bases left in between. CDR1 and CDR2 (germline): DFQATT, SNEGSKA (reference sequence). CDR3 size: 14 residues.

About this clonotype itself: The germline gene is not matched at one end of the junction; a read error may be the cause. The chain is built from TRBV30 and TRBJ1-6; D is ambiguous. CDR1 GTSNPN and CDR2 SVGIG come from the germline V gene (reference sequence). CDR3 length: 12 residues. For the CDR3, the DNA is TGTGCCGGGAGAAAGGCTAATTCACCCCTCCACTTT. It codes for CAGRKANSPLHF.

CDR3 residues: CASSKTGGQTEAFF. CDR3 bases: TGTGCCAGCAGTAAGACAGGGGGCCAAACTGAAGCTTTCTTT. The V and J genes are TRBV25-1 and TRBJ1-1; 10 positions match TRBD1. The germline CDR1 and CDR2 sequences are MGHDK and SYGVNS. V shed 5 bases and J 5 bases; nucleotides not matched to a gene: 5. There are 14 residues in the CDR3.